A selection of T cell receptor beta chains follows, all from one sample in a study of blood T cell repertoires in COVID-19. Method: immunoSEQ multiplex PCR; TCRdb's copy keeps in-frame clones and lacks some. The sample carries some 450,000 clones, about 91% recorded once. Sequencing was performed on peripheral blood. The receptors shown here come from a woman aged 45 to 65 with COVID-19, enrolled during active disease. Each CDR3 is given with its conserved first and last residue. The D gene is left open where the match is weak. Clone sizes are given selectively: once, few, many, or a class where the clone is expanded.

size,D,V,J,DNA,CDR3
-,-,TRBV28,TRBJ1-1,TGTGCCAGCAGTTTGTCCGGCGGAGGTAACACTGAAGCTTTCTTT,CASSLSGGGNTEAFF
-,TRBD1,TRBV9,TRBJ1-4,TGTGCCAGCAGCTTGACAGGGGGCACTAATGAAAAACTGTTTTTT,CASSLTGGTNEKLFF
-,-,TRBV28,TRBJ1-2,TGTGCCAGCAGTTTATCCAGCCCCCGGGGAAGCTACACCTTC,CASSLSSPRGSYTF
once,-,TRBV5-5,TRBJ1-1,TGTGCCAGCAGCTTGGCACAGGACCTGAACACTGAAGCTTTCTTT,CASSLAQDLNTEAFF
few,-,TRBV5-4,TRBJ1-2,TGTGCCAGCAGTTTGGCGGGAGCTAACTATGGCTACACCTTC,CASSLAGANYGYTF
-,TRBD1,TRBV6-1,TRBJ2-7,TGTGCCAGCAGTGCTCACCGGGACAGCTCCTTCTACGAGCAGTACTTC,CASSAHRDSSFYEQYF
once,-,TRBV5-1,TRBJ1-4,TGCGCCAGCAGCCGGATCCGGGGGGATGAAAAACTGTTTTTT,CASSRIRGDEKLFF
-,-,TRBV9,TRBJ1-6,TGTGCCAGCAGCGTAAATCCGGGGAGGCCCCCCGAGTCCCTCCACTTT,CASSVNPGRPPESLHF
-,-,TRBV19,TRBJ2-3,TGTGCCAGTAGCAGGACACCCAGCACAGATACGCAGTATTTT,CASSRTPSTDTQYF
-,-,TRBV30,TRBJ1-1,TGTGCCTGCTTAACTTTTGAAGCTTTCTTT,CACLTFEAFF
-,TRBD2,TRBV3-1/TRBV3-2,TRBJ2-3,TGTGCCAGCAGCCTTCTCCCGACTAGCGGGGGCCGGGATACGCAGTATTTT,CASSLLPTSGGRDTQYF
-,TRBD2,TRBV5-6,TRBJ2-3,TGTGCCAGCAGCCCATTAAAGCGGGGGGGCACAGATACGCAGTATTTT,CASSPLKRGGTDTQYF
-,-,TRBV29-1,TRBJ2-4,TGCAGCGTGTACAGAGGGGGCATTCAGTACTTC,CSVYRGGIQYF
-,-,TRBV11-2,TRBJ1-1,TGTGCCAGCAAGGAGACAGGTGAGAACACTGAAGCTTTCTTT,CASKETGENTEAFF
once,TRBD1,TRBV13,TRBJ1-4,TGTGCCAGCAGCGCGGGGACAGGGATTAGTGAAAAACTGTTTTTT,CASSAGTGISEKLFF
-,TRBD2,TRBV6-2/TRBV6-3,TRBJ2-1,TGTGCCAGCAGTCCCGGGACTAGCAGATCGCATGAGCAGTTCTTC,CASSPGTSRSHEQFF
-,-,TRBV5-1,TRBJ1-6,TGCGCCAGCAGCTTAACGCAGACCGGGACAATTAATTCACCCCTCCACTTT,CASSLTQTGTINSPLHF